Sequencing of this TCR beta chain was carried out in a study of blood T cells in healthy people across ages. CDR3 length equals 15 residues. Germline assignment: CDR1 SGHTA and CDR2 FQGNSA. V was pared by 4 bases and J by 1 base, with 13 bases between. The authors ran a second PCR of 7 to 11 cycles using a sample-barcoded 5' primer and a J-beta primer mix. Every molecule of cDNA carried a tag from a template-switch adaptor with 12 random nucleotides. TCRdb recomputed calls from the 5' RACE reads with MiXCR, one row per CDR3 protein. Among 800,000 to 900,000 distinct CDR3 sequences listed, about 59% were seen once. This clonotype was seen only a few times.

The TCR originated in a man aged 25-45 years in good health. Input material: blood. The rearrangement joins TRBV7-2 to TRBJ1-1; no definite D call. The CDR3 is CASSSPRAENTEAFF. The CDR3 DNA sequence: TGTGCCAGCAGCTCTCCTAGGGCCGAGAACACTGAAGCTTTCTTT.